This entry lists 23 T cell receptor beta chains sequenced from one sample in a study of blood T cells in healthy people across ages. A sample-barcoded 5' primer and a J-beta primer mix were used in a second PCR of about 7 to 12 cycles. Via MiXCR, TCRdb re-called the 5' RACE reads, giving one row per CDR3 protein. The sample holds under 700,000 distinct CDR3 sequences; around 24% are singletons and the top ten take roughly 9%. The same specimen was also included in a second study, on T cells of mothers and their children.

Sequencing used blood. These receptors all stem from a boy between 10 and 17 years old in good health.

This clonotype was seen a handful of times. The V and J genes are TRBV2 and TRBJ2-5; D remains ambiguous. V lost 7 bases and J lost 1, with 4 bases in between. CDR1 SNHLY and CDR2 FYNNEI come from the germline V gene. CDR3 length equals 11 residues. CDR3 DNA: TGTGCCAGCACCGCCCAAGAGACCCAGTACTTC. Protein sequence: CASTAQETQYF.

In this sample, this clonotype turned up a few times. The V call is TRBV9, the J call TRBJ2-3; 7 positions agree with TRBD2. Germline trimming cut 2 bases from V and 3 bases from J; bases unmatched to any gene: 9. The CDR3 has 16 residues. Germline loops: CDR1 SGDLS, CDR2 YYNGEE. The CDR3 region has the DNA TGTGCCAGCAGCGTCATGCTAGGACTAGGGACAGATACGCAGTATTTT. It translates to CASSVMLGLGTDTQYF.

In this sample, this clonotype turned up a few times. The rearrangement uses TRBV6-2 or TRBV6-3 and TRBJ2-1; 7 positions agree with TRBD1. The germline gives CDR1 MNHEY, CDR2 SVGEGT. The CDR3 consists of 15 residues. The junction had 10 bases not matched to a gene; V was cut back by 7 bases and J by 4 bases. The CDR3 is CASTRDSRGYNEQFF. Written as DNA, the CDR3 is TGTGCCAGCACCCGGGACAGCAGGGGTTACAATGAGCAGTTCTTC.

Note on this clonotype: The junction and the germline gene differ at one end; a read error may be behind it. CDR3 in amino acids: CVSSSPGQSIWNTEAFF. DNA of the CDR3: TGTGTCAGCAGTTCGCCGGGACAGTCGATATGGAACACTGAAGCTTTCTTT. The V and J genes are TRBV28 and TRBJ1-1; 7 bases agree with TRBD1. CDR1 and CDR2 (germline): MDHEN, SYDVKM. The CDR3 is made up of 17 amino acids.

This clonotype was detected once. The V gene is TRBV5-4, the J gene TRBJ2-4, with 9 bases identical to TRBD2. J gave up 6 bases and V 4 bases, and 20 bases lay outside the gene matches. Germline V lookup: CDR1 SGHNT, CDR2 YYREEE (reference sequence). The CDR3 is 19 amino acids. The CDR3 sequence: CASSPAKSRSGSGVNIQYF. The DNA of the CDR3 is TGTGCCAGCAGCCCAGCCAAATCCCGTAGCGGGAGCGGTGTAAACATTCAGTACTTC. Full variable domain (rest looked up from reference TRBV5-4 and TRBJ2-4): ETGVTQSPTHLIKTRGQQVTLRCSSQSGHNTVSWYQQALGQGPQFIFQYYREEENGRGNFPPRFSGLQFPNYSSELNVNALELDDSALYLCASSPAKSRSGSGVNIQYFGAGTRLSVL.

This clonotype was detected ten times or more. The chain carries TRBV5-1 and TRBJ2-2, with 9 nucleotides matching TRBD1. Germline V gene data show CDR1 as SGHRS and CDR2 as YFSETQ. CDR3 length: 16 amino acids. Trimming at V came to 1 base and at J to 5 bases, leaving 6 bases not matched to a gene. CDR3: CASSLYGTGSTGELFF. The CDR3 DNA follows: TGCGCCAGCAGCTTGTATGGGACAGGGTCAACCGGGGAGCTGTTTTTT. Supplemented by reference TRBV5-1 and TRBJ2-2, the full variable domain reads KAGVTQTPRYLIKTRGQQVTLSCSPISGHRSVSWYQQTPGQGLQFLFEYFSETQRNKGNFPGRFSGRQFSNSRSEMNVSTLELGDSALYLCASSLYGTGSTGELFFGEGSRLTVL.

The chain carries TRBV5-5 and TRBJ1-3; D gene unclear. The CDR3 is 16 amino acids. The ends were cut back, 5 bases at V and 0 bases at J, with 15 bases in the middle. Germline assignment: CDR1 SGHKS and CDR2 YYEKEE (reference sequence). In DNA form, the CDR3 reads TGTGCCAGCAGGCCCGGTGGTGGTAACTCTGGAAACACCATATATTTT. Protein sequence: CASRPGGGNSGNTIYF.

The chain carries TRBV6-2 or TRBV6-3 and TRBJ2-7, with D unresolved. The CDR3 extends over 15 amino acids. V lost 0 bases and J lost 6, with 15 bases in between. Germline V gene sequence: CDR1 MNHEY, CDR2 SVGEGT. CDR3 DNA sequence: TGTGCCAGCAGTTACTCATCGAGATTGGTCCTCGAGCAGTACTTC. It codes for CASSYSSRLVLEQYF.

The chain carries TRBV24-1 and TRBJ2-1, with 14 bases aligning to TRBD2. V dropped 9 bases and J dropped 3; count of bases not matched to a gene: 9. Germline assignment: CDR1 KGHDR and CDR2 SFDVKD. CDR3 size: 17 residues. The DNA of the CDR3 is TGTGCCACCGGGGGGACTAGCGGGAGAATCGGCTACAATGAGCAGTTCTTC. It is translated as CATGGTSGRIGYNEQFF.

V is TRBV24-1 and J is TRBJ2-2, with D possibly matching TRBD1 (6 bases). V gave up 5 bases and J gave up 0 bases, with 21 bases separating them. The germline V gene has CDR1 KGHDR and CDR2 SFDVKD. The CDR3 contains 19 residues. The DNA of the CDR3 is TGTGCCACCAGTGGCACGGACAGAAACCAGCCATCGAACACCGGGGAGCTGTTTTTT. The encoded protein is CATSGTDRNQPSNTGELFF.

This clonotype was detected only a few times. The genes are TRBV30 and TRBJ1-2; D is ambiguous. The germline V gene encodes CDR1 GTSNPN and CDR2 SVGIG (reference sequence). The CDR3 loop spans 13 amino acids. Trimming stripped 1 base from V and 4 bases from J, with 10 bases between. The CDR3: CAWSGLGGYGYTF. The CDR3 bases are TGTGCCTGGAGTGGACTCGGCGGCTATGGCTACACCTTC.

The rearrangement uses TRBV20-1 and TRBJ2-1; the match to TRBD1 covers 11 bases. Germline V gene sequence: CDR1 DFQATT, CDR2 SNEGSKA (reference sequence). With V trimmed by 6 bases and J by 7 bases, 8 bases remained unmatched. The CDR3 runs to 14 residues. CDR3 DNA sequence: TGCAGTGCCCCTGGGACAGGGGGGAAAAATGAGCAGTTCTTC. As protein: CSAPGTGGKNEQFF.

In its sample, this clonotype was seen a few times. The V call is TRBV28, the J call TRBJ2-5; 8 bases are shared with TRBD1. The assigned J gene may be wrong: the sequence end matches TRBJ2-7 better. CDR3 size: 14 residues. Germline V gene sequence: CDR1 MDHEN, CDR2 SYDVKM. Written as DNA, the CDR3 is TGTGCCAGCAGTCCCGACAGGGGAAACTACGAGCAGTACTTC. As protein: CASSPDRGNYEQYF.

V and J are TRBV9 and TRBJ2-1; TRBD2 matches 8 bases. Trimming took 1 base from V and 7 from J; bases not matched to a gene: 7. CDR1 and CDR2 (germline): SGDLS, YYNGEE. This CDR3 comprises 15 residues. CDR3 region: CASSVLAGPTNEQFF. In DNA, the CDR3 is TGTGCCAGCAGCGTATTAGCGGGACCTACTAATGAGCAGTTCTTC.

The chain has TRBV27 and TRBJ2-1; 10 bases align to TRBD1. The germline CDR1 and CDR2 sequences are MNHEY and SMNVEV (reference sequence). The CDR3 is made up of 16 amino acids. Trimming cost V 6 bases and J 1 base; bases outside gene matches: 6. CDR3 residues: CASRATGGASYNEQFF. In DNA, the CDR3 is TGTGCCAGCAGGGCGACAGGGGGCGCGTCCTACAATGAGCAGTTCTTC.

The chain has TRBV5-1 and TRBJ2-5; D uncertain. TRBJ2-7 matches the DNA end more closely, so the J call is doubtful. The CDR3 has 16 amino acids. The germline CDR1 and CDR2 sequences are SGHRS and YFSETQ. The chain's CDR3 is CASSLRDLTPAYEQYF. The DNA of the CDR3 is TGCGCCAGCAGCTTGCGCGACCTCACTCCGGCCTACGAGCAGTACTTC.

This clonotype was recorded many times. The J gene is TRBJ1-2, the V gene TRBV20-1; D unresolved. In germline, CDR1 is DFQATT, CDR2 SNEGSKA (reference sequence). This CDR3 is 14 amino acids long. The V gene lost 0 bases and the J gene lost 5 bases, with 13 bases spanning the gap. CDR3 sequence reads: CSARDPSIGYGYTF. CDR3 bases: TGCAGTGCTAGAGATCCCAGCATAGGGTATGGCTACACCTTC.

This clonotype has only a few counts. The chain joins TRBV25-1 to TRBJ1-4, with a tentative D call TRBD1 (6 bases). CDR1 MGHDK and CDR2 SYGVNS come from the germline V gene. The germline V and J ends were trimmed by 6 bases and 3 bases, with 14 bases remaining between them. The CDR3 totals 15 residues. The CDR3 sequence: CASSPRGGPNEKLFF. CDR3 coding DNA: TGTGCCAGCAGCCCCCGGGGGGGCCCTAATGAAAAACTGTTTTTT. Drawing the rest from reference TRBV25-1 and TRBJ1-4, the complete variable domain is EADIYQTPRYLVIGTGKKITLECSQTMGHDKMYWYQQDPGMELHLIHYSYGVNSTEKGDLSSESTVSRIRTEHFPLTLESARPSHTSQYLCASSPRGGPNEKLFFGSGTQLSVL.

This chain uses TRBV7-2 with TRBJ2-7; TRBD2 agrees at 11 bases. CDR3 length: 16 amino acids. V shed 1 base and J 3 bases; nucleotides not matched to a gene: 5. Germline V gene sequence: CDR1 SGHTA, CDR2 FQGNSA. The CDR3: CASSLDSGRALYEQYF. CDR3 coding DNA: TGTGCCAGCAGCTTAGATAGCGGGAGGGCTCTCTACGAGCAGTACTTC.

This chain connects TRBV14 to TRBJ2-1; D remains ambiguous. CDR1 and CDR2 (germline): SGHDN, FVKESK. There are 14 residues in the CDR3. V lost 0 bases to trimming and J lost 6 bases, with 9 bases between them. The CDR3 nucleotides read TGTGCCAGCAGCCAAGATTTAACACCCAATGAGCAGTTCTTC. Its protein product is CASSQDLTPNEQFF.

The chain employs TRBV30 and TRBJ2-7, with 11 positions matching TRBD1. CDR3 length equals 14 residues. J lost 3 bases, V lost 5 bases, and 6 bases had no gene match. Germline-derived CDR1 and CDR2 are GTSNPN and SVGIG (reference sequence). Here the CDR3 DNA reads TGTGCCTGGGGGGGACAGGGGGGATTCTACGAGCAGTACTTC. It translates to CAWGGQGGFYEQYF.

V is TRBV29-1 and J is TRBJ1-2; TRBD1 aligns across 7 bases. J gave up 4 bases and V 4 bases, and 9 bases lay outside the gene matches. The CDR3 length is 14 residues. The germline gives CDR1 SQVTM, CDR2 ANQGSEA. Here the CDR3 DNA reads TGCAGCGTTGCCCAGTCGACAGGGATCTATGGCTACACCTTC. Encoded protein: CSVAQSTGIYGYTF.

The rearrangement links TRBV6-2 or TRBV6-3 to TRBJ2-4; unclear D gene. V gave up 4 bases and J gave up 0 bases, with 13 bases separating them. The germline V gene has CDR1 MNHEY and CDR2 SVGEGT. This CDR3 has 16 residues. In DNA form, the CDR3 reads TGTGCCAGCAGTTTCGACTTATACTTAGCCAAAAACATTCAGTACTTC. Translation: CASSFDLYLAKNIQYF.